The T cell receptor beta chain under discussion was sequenced for a study of blood T cell repertoires in COVID-19. Turning to the study itself: Whether acute or convalescent, the COVID-19 samples came from the United States, Italy and Spain. T cells, B-cell-depleted T cells, or PBMCs provided the cDNA or gDNA that served as material.

In the original processing: Amplified reference gene primers provided the basis for estimating nucleated cell counts. Data came from immunoSEQ multiplex PCR; TCRdb stores just in-frame clones and leaves some out. V, J and clone size were drawn from that table, and D and trimming were deduced from the DNA. In the table there are about 38,000 clones, roughly 87% of which are singletons. The V and J ends lost 1 base and 9 bases respectively, with 5 bases between them. The germline CDR1 and CDR2 sequences are SGHDT and YYEEEE. There are 12 residues in the CDR3. The chain employs TRBV5-6 and TRBJ1-6; no clear D. The receptor was isolated from a human donor in a cohort sampled during active COVID-19. Sequencing input: peripheral blood. The CDR3 DNA follows: TGTGCCAGCAGCTTGCTGAGTTCACCCCTCCACTTT. Its translation: CASSLLSSPLHF.